The T cell receptor (beta chain) described here comes from a study of blood T cell repertoires in COVID-19. Some clones are missing from TCRdb's copy, which holds only in-frame ones; the method was immunoSEQ multiplex PCR. The sample holds about 110,000 clones, over 65% seen once. The CDR3 is 15 amino acids. V was trimmed by 0 bases and J by 1 base, leaving 11 bases between them. Per germline, CDR1 SGHRS and CDR2 YFSETQ. The sequence was collected from a woman between 40 and 50 years old with acute or convalescent COVID-19. The sequenced material came from peripheral blood. This rearrangement joins TRBV5-1 to TRBJ2-7; the D gene is possibly TRBD1 (6 bases). The CDR3 sequence: CASSLVPDSSYEQYF. DNA for the CDR3: TGCGCCAGCAGCTTGGTCCCGGACAGTTCCTACGAGCAGTACTTC.